This T cell receptor beta chain was sequenced in a study of T cells in Graves' hyperthyroidism and ophthalmopathy (dated by TCRdb to 2018 to 2020). Regarding the research as a whole: Peripheral blood samples were taken at initial diagnosis, before any treatment was given. The 75 to 100 discovery patients were divided at random into training and test sets in a 7:3 ratio. Prospective prediction of ophthalmopathy was tested in an independent validation cohort of about 19 hyperthyroidism patients and 17 patients who later progressed to ophthalmopathy. Following sampling, methimazole starting at 30 mg daily was given to hyperthyroidism patients, and high-dose intravenous methylprednisolone was given to ophthalmopathy patients. According to the paper, TCR Vbeta CDR3 sequencing was carried out on 135 peripheral blood samples, which came from 40 to 45 ophthalmopathy, around 75 hyperthyroidism and approximately 17 progressor patients. To identify distinguishing TCR V-J signatures, a discovery cohort of 95 to 100 patients was used, comprising roughly 45 with Graves' ophthalmopathy and some 60 with stable Graves' hyperthyroidism. In addition, the study compared T-cell repertoires in thyroid tissue and in blood from five or six Graves' hyperthyroidism patients.

General conclusions and limits of the study: In validation, the model predicted progression to ophthalmopathy a median of around 6.5 months before onset, with roughly 70% sensitivity and about 72% specificity. Blood samples also contained most of the expanded thyroid clonotypes (frequency above 0.001), which suggests that blood repertoires may reflect thyroid immune responses. In cross-validation, a model built on a 13 V-J signature told ophthalmopathy apart from stable hyperthyroidism with 87.88% sensitivity and roughly 81% specificity, and in testing the same model reached 80%/75%. Sample size was not statistically predetermined, and investigators were not blinded to group allocation.

This clonotype was counted only a few times. Its recognized antigen is unknown. Base qualities are missing; no much larger clone stands one base away. A patient counted as having stable Graves' hyperthyroidism if no progression to ophthalmopathy occurred over 18 months of follow-up. Hyperthyroidism patients were aged 18 to 65 years and newly diagnosed, with disease duration of less than 2 months. The study excluded patients with uncontrolled infections, other autoimmune diseases, pregnancy or lactation. Diagnoses were established on the basis of clinical symptoms, serum thyroxine and TRAb, thyroid ultrasound, and orbital computed tomography. Ficoll-Paque density gradient centrifugation was used to isolate PBMCs from around 10 ml of fresh peripheral blood. Total RNA was extracted with Trizol reagent, and quality was checked on an Agilent 2100 Bioanalyzer. The TCR beta CDR3 regions were amplified from the RNA transcripts. For the first round of RT-PCR on the TCR CDR3, the HTBI primer set was used together with the Qiagen OneStep RT-PCR kit. A second multiplex PCR round built the libraries, followed by size selection and purification. Sequencing of the libraries was done on an Illumina HiSeq2000 using paired-end 100 bp reads. Per the authors' processing: SOAPnuke was used to process the raw data, with reads discarded if the reads contained adapters or uncalled bases, had a mean Phred below 15, or lacked an exact constant-primer or identifier match. High-quality paired reads were merged with COPE v1.2.5, and unique nucleotide sequences were defined as clonotypes. Clonotypes were aligned to IMGT TRBV, TRBD and TRBJ reference segments using MiTCR v1.1. The analysis included only V-J combinations with a frequency above 0.0001, which together covered approximately 99% of the repertoires. A TCS score was defined as the ratio of F50 (clonal expansion) to E x V (chaos), with BLOSUM62-based TCRdist applied between CDR3 peptides within each V-J. Welch's t-statistics and random forest reduced around 550 V-J features to 13, which were used in a naive Bayes classifier (R e1071). TCRdb trimmed the raw reads at Q25, called clones with MiXCR and kept productive beta chains. Rows are unified per CDR3 protein, each entry keeping the most common DNA and genes. The V and J calls, along with clone size, are taken from TCRdb and not from the paper's own processing. The sample yields about 560,000 distinct CDR3 sequences; over 15% were counted once. The biggest ten clones account for 15% to 20% of the sample.

CDR1 is given as MNHEY and CDR2 as SMNVEV, both from the germline V gene (reference sequence). Measured from the cysteine to the phenylalanine, the CDR3 is 20 residues long. Only the CDR3 DNA is retained, 60 bases long and in frame from the first base. Trimming takes 3 bases from V and 1 base from J, and the germline ends sit 24 bases apart. The receptor comes from a woman between 18 and 29 years old with Graves' hyperthyroidism. Recombination linked TRBV27 to TRBJ2-2, with TRBD2 perhaps the D gene, on 6 matching bases. The sample was blood. The CDR3 region reads CASSLDLGMIGGRNTGELFF. The sequenced DNA is TGTGCCAGCAGTTTGGATCTGGGAATGATTGGAGGGAGGAACACCGGGGAGCTGTTTTTT.